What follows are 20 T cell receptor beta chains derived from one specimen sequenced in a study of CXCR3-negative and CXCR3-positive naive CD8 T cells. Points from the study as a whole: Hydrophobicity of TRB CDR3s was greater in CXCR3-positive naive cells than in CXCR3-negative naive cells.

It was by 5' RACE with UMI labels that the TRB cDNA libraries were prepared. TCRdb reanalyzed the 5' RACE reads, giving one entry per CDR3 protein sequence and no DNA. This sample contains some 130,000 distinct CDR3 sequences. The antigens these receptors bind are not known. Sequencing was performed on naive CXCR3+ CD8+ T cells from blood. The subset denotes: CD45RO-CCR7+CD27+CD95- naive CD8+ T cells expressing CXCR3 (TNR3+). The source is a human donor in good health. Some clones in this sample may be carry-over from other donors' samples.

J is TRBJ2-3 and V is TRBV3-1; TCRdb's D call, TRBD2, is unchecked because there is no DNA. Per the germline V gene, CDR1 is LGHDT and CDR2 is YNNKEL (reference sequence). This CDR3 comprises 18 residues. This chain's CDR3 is CASSQMTSGVGRPDTQYF.

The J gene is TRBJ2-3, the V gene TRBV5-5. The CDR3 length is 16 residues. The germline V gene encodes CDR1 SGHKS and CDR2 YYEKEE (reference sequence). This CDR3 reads CASSLTGSTRTDTQYF.

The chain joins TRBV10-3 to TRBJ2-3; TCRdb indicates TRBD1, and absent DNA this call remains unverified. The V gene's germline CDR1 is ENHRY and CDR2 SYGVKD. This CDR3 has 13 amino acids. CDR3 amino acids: CANLDRETDTQYF.

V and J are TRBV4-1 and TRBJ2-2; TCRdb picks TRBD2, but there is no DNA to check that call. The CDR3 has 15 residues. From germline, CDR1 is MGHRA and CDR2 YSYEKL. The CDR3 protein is CASSSLAANTGELFF.

This chain's CDR3 is CAISERADPPYNEQFF. The chain joins TRBV10-3 to TRBJ2-1; TCRdb's assignment of TRBD2 cannot be checked, as there is no DNA. The CDR3 contains 16 residues. The germline V gene encodes CDR1 ENHRY and CDR2 SYGVKD.

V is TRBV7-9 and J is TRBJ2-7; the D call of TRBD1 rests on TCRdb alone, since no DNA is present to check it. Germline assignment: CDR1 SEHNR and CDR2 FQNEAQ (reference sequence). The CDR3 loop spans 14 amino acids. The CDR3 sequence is CASSPRVGRPEQYF.

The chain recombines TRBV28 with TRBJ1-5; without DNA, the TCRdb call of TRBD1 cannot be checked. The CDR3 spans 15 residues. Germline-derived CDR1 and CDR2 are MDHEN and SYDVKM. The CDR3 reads CASTPVPGGNQPQHF. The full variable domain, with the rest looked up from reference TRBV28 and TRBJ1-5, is DVKVTQSSRYLVKRTGEKVFLECVQDMDHENMFWYRQDPGLGLRLIYFSYDVKMKEKGDIPEGYSVSREKKERFSLILESASTNQTSMYLCASTPVPGGNQPQHFGDGTRLSIL.

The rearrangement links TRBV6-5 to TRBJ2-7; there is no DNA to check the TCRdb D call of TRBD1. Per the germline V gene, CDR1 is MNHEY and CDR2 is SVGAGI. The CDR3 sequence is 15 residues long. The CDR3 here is CASNQGGGTSHEQYF.

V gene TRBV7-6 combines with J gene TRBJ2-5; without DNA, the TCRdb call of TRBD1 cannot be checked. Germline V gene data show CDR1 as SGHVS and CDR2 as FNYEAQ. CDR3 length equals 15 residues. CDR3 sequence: CASSLASSPRETQYF. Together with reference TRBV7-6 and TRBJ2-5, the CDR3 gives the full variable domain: GAGVSQSPRYKVTKRGQDVALRCDPISGHVSLYWYRQALGQGPEFLTYFNYEAQQDKSGLPNDRFSAERPEGSISTLTIQRTEQRDSAMYRCASSLASSPRETQYFGPGTRLLVL.

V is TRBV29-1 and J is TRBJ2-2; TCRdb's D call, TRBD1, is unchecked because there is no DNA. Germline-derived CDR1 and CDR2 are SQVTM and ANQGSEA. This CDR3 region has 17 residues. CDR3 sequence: CSVEDGGQGYGTGELFF.

CDR3 residues: CASSGFLPPYEQYF. The rearrangement uses TRBV28 and TRBJ2-7. Germline lookup yields CDR1 MDHEN and CDR2 SYDVKM. The CDR3 spans 14 residues.

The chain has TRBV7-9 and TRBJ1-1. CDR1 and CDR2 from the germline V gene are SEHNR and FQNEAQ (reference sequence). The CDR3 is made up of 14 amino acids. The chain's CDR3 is CASSLNSLNTEAFF.

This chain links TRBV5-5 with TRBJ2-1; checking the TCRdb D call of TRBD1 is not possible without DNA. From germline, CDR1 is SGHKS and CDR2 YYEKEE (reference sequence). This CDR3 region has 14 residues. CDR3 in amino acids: CASSVGTGGDEQFF.

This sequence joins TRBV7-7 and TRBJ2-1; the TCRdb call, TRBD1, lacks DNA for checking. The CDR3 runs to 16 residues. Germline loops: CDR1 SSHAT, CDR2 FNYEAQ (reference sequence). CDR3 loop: CASSLGRGGRYNEQFF.

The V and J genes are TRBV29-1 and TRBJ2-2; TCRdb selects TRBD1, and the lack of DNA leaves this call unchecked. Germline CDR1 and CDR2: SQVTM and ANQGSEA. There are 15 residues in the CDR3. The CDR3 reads CSVGTGGWGTGELFF.

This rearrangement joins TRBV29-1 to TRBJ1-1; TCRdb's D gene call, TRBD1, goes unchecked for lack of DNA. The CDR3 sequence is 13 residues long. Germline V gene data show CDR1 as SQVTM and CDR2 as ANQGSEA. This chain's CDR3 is CSIETGGVPEAFF.

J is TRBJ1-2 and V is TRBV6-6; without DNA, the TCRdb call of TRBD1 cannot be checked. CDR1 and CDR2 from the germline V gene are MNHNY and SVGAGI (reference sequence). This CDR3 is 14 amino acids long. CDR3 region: CASSPAGVDYGYTF.

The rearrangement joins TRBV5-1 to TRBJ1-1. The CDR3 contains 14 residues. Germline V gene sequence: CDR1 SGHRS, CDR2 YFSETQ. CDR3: CASSLTTMNTEAFF.

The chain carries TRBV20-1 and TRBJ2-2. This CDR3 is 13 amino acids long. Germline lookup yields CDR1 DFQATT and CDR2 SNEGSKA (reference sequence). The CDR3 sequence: CSALAMNTGELFF.

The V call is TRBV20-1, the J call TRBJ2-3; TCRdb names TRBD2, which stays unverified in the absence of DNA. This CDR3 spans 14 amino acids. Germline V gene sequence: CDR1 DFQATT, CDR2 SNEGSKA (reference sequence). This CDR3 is CSARLADSTDTQYF.